One and the same sample provided the 24 T cell receptor beta chains below, sequenced in a study of shared clonotypes between healthy human individuals. The assay was immunoSEQ multiplex PCR, and TCRdb's table has in-frame clones only and misses some. The table has about 2.2 million clones, around 93% seen once; the top ten hold more than 1.5%. The naive CD8 population came from CD45RO-negative cells selected for CCR7, without terminally differentiated effector memory CD45RA+ cells. The sequenced sample consisted of naive CD8+ T cells from PBMCs. The receptor set was obtained from a man between 18 and 29 years old in good health. Some clones in this sample may be carry-over from other donors' samples.

The gene calls are TRBV4-2 and TRBJ2-7; D is unresolved. This CDR3 is 14 amino acids long. Trimming removed 4 bases at V and 5 bases at J, with 15 bases between. CDR1 LGHNA and CDR2 YNFKEQ come from the germline V gene. In nucleotides, the CDR3 is TGTGCCAGCAGCCTATACCGGACCAGTAACGAGCAGTACTTC. As protein: CASSLYRTSNEQYF.

The V and J genes are TRBV19 and TRBJ2-7; weak D call: TRBD2 (7 bases). The length of the CDR3 is 16 residues. Germline CDR1 and CDR2: LNHDA and SQIVND (reference sequence). Trimming left V 10 bases short and J 0 bases short, with 22 bases between. The CDR3 DNA reads as TGTGCCACACAGGGCCGGAGTCTAGCGGACTCCTACGAGCAGTACTTC. Translated, it gives CATQGRSLADSYEQYF. The full variable domain, rest sourced from reference TRBV19 and TRBJ2-7, is DGGITQSPKYLFRKEGQNVTLSCEQNLNHDAMYWYRQDPGQGLRLIYYSQIVNDFQKGDIAEGYSVSREKKESFPLTVTSAQKNPTAFYLCATQGRSLADSYEQYFGPGTRLTVT.

This clone was detected a few times. The chain has TRBV7-9 and TRBJ1-4; D remains unclear. Germline V gene sequence: CDR1 SEHNR, CDR2 FQNEAQ (reference sequence). V was clipped by 1 base and J by 7 bases, with 10 bases between them. This CDR3 spans 14 amino acids. The CDR3 sequence: CASSLGRETEKLFF. In DNA form, the CDR3 reads TGTGCCAGCAGCTTAGGCCGGGAGACTGAAAAACTGTTTTTT.

The chain joins TRBV4-1 to TRBJ2-2, with D hard to call. The CDR3 length is 14 residues. Trimming stripped 1 base from V and 8 bases from J, with 11 bases between. Germline CDR1 MGHRA, CDR2 YSYEKL. CDR3: CASSQGAVAGELFF. For the CDR3, the DNA is TGCGCCAGCAGCCAAGGGGCGGTCGCGGGGGAGCTGTTTTTT.

The chain recombines TRBV7-9 with TRBJ2-1; 10 bases fit TRBD2. Germline assignment: CDR1 SEHNR and CDR2 FQNEAQ (reference sequence). The CDR3 length is 15 residues. V gave up 8 bases and J gave up 8 bases; unmatched junction bases: 12. The CDR3 nucleotides are TGTGCCAGCCGTATGGGGGGACTAGCGTGGGATGAGCAGTTCTTC. Translated, it gives CASRMGGLAWDEQFF.

This chain joins TRBV4-3 and TRBJ2-7; 10 nucleotides agree with TRBD2. The length of the CDR3 is 19 residues. V lost 4 bases, J lost 3 bases, and 18 bases stayed unmatched. Germline CDR1 is LGHNA and CDR2 is YSLEER. In DNA, the CDR3 is TGCGCCAGCAGCCGAGCAACGGCTAGCGGGAGAGGGGCTTTCTACGAGCAGTACTTC. Encoded protein: CASSRATASGRGAFYEQYF.

The chain has TRBV7-9 and TRBJ2-7, with 7 bases matching TRBD1. CDR1 is SEHNR, CDR2 FQNEAQ, per germline (reference sequence). J was trimmed by 6 bases and V by 5 bases; bases with no gene match: 16. The CDR3 loop spans 16 amino acids. Written as DNA, the CDR3 is TGTGCCAGCAGCCCGTTCGACAGGGTAGGTGGTGGCGAGCAGTACTTC. This encodes CASSPFDRVGGGEQYF.

J is TRBJ1-2 and V is TRBV4-1; the D gene is possibly TRBD1 (5 bases). The germline gives CDR1 MGHRA, CDR2 YSYEKL. Trimming removed 0 bases from V and 3 bases from J, with 20 bases in between. The CDR3 is 18 residues long. The DNA for the CDR3 is TGCGCCAGCAGCCAAGATCGGGCAGGGAAGTTATCCTACTATGGCTACACCTTC. Translating it yields CASSQDRAGKLSYYGYTF.

The rearrangement links TRBV4-1 to TRBJ2-7; weak D call: TRBD1 (6 bases). The V and J ends lost 3 bases and 2 bases respectively, with 11 bases between them. The CDR3 runs to 14 residues. Germline CDR1 and CDR2: MGHRA and YSYEKL. CDR3 nucleotides: TGCGCCAGCAGCCACCATCGGGACACCTACGAGCAGTACTTC. It codes for CASSHHRDTYEQYF.

The chain uses TRBV7-9 and TRBJ2-7; tentatively, D is TRBD1 or TRBD2 (5 bases each). V was shortened by 5 bases and J by 2 bases, with 10 bases between the two germline ends. The CDR3 is 13 residues long. In germline, CDR1 is SEHNR, CDR2 FQNEAQ (reference sequence). CDR3 coding DNA: TGTGCCAGCAGCCAGGGACCGGCCTACGAGCAGTACTTC. Residues: CASSQGPAYEQYF.

With respect to this clone: The identical CDR3 is also encoded by other nucleotide sequences in the sample. The J gene is TRBJ2-2, the V gene TRBV11-2; D is ambiguous. The V gene's germline CDR1 is SGHAT and CDR2 FQNNGV. The V end lost 5 bases, the J end lost 6 bases, and 7 bases lay between the germline ends. This CDR3 has 12 residues. Here the CDR3 DNA reads TGTGCCAGCAGCCCCGACCCCGGGGAGCTGTTTTTT. Protein: CASSPDPGELFF.

To note about this clone: Other nucleotide sequences in the sample specify the same CDR3. In nucleotides, the CDR3 is TGTGCCAGCAGTTACTCGACTAGCGGGACGTACGAGCAGTACTTC. Amino acids: CASSYSTSGTYEQYF. This sequence joins TRBV6-6 and TRBJ2-7, with 11 bases fitting TRBD2. Trimming took 0 bases from V and 4 from J; bases not matched to a gene: 2. The CDR3 is made up of 15 amino acids. Germline values: CDR1 MNHNY, CDR2 SVGAGI (reference sequence).

The rearrangement joins TRBV19 to TRBJ1-2; the match to TRBD1 covers 8 bases. The length of the CDR3 is 14 residues. Looked up from germline, CDR1 is LNHDA and CDR2 is SQIVND (reference sequence). With 3 bases clipped from V and 5 bases from J, the junction kept 5 bases outside the gene matches. The CDR3 loop is CASSIDRGWYGYTF. The DNA for the CDR3 is TGTGCCAGTAGTATTGACAGGGGATGGTATGGCTACACCTTC.

The V and J genes are TRBV11-2 and TRBJ2-7; D gene ambiguous. The CDR3 runs to 12 residues. The germline V and J ends were trimmed by 4 bases and 5 bases, with 9 bases remaining between them. Germline assignment: CDR1 SGHAT and CDR2 FQNNGV. The CDR3: CASSSRPDEQYF. CDR3 DNA sequence: TGTGCCAGCAGCTCCCGACCCGACGAGCAGTACTTC.

J is TRBJ1-1 and V is TRBV10-3, with TRBD1 matching 7 bases. Germline lookup yields CDR1 ENHRY and CDR2 SYGVKD. J lost 3 bases, V lost 5 bases, and 3 bases had no gene match. The CDR3 is 13 residues long. CDR3 amino acids: CAISTGDDTEAFF. The CDR3, as DNA: TGTGCCATCAGTACAGGGGATGACACTGAAGCTTTCTTT.

The V gene is TRBV9, the J gene TRBJ2-7; 13 positions match TRBD2. CDR3 length: 16 residues. Per germline, CDR1 SGDLS and CDR2 YYNGEE. V was pared by 4 bases and J by 3 bases, with 7 bases of the junction left unmatched. The CDR3 DNA reads as TGTGCCAGCAGCTCAGGGGGACTAGCGGGAAGCTACGAGCAGTACTTC. Encoded protein: CASSSGGLAGSYEQYF. Filled out from reference TRBV9 and TRBJ2-7, the complete variable domain reads DSGVTQTPKHLITATGQRVTLRCSPRSGDLSVYWYQQSLDQGLQFLIQYYNGEERAKGNILERFSAQQFPDLHSELNLSSLELGDSALYFCASSSGGLAGSYEQYFGPGTRLTVT.

This chain links TRBV5-1 with TRBJ2-7; no clear D gene. This CDR3 has 14 amino acids. The germline CDR1 and CDR2 sequences are SGHRS and YFSETQ. V lost 5 bases and J lost 5, with 17 bases in between. CDR3 in amino acids: CASRDQSPRDEQYF. CDR3 bases: TGCGCCAGCAGGGACCAGAGCCCCCGGGACGAGCAGTACTTC.

A word on this clone: This CDR3 is also generated by other DNA sequences in the sample. The chain joins TRBV29-1 to TRBJ2-1; D is unclear. The CDR3 is 10 amino acids. The V and J ends lost 4 bases and 7 bases respectively, with 5 bases between them. CDR1 is SQVTM, CDR2 ANQGSEA, per germline. The CDR3 here is CSVVGNEQFF. The DNA for the CDR3 is TGCAGCGTTGTGGGGAATGAGCAGTTCTTC.

The CDR3 protein is CATSATSGSYNEQFF. The DNA of the CDR3 is TGTGCCACCAGCGCCACTAGCGGCTCCTACAATGAGCAGTTCTTC. The V gene is TRBV15, the J gene TRBJ2-1, with 8 bases identical to TRBD2. J lost 0 bases, V lost 5 bases, and 3 bases had no gene match. The germline CDR1 and CDR2 sequences are LNHNV and YYDKDF (reference sequence). The CDR3 spans 15 residues.

The rearrangement uses TRBV27 and TRBJ1-1, with D maybe TRBD1 (5 bases). The CDR3 runs 14 residues. The germline V gene has CDR1 MNHEY and CDR2 SMNVEV (reference sequence). With 6 bases removed from V and 6 bases from J, the gap between germline ends came to 17 bases. Written as DNA, the CDR3 is TGTGCCAGCAGGTACCAGGGCGGGTTCGCTGAAGCTTTCTTT. Protein: CASRYQGGFAEAFF.

This clone is a singleton in its sample. The CDR3 DNA reads as TGTGCCAGCACCGACAAATGGGGGAGCTCCTACGAGCAGTACTTC. This gives the protein CASTDKWGSSYEQYF. V and J are TRBV11-1 and TRBJ2-7; tentatively, D is TRBD1 or TRBD2 (5 bases each). The germline gives CDR1 SGHAT, CDR2 FQDESV (reference sequence). Trimming left V 7 bases short and J 0 bases short, with 16 bases between. This CDR3 is built from 15 residues.

The gene calls are TRBV5-1 and TRBJ1-2; possible D gene TRBD1, 6 bases. CDR1 and CDR2 (germline): SGHRS, YFSETQ. V was shortened by 4 bases and J by 0 bases, with 16 bases between the two germline ends. This CDR3 spans 16 amino acids. The CDR3 sequence is CASSRPGEGANYGYTF. CDR3 DNA sequence: TGCGCCAGCAGCCGCCCCGGTGAGGGGGCTAACTATGGCTACACCTTC.

The chain recombines TRBV27 with TRBJ1-1; D ambiguous. Trimming removed 5 bases from V and 0 bases from J, with 7 bases in between. There are 13 residues in the CDR3. The V gene's germline CDR1 is MNHEY and CDR2 SMNVEV (reference sequence). Here the CDR3 reads CASSHLMNTEAFF. CDR3 bases: TGTGCCAGCAGTCATCTCATGAACACTGAAGCTTTCTTT.

The chain employs TRBV29-1 and TRBJ2-7; 7 bases agree with TRBD1. The germline gives CDR1 SQVTM, CDR2 ANQGSEA. The CDR3 sequence is 14 residues long. V dropped 6 bases and J dropped 4; count of bases not matched to a gene: 12. CDR3 sequence reads: CSVFDRDSPYEQYF. CDR3 nucleotides: TGCAGCGTCTTCGACCGGGACAGCCCGTACGAGCAGTACTTC.